This T cell receptor beta chain was retrieved from a study of blood T cell repertoires in COVID-19. At the level of the study: Samples taken during acute and convalescent COVID-19 were collected in the United States, Italy and Spain. T cells, B-cell-depleted T cells, or PBMCs supplied cDNA or gDNA.

The V and J ends lost 0 bases and 0 bases respectively, with 15 bases between them. The CDR3 is 17 residues long. CDR1 is MGHRA and CDR2 is YSYEKL in the germline V gene. Per the study methods: Amplification with reference gene primers provided the estimates of nucleated cell counts. Clones were sequenced by immunoSEQ multiplex PCR, and TCRdb holds only the in-frame ones, with some missing. The V and J calls and clone size were taken over from that table, and D and trimming were inferred from the DNA. This sample has approximately 340,000 clones, with about four fifths found just once. The specimen sequenced was peripheral blood. The chain couples TRBV4-1 to TRBJ2-7; D is perhaps TRBD2 (5 bases). The receptor was isolated from a man aged 25-45 years with active or convalescent COVID-19. CDR3 nucleotides: TGCGCCAGCAGCCAAGAAAGAGCGGCGCGGAACTCCTACGAGCAGTACTTC. Encoded protein: CASSQERAARNSYEQYF.